This TCR beta chain was found in a study of CD8+ T cells in alopecia areata. Study-wide background: A 6-month period off drug followed tofacitinib, which lasted 6 to 18 months.

Worth noting for this clone: The antigen is undetermined. In the same sample, other DNA sequences code for this CDR3.

V was cut by 5 bases and J by 0 bases, with 14 bases left in between. Per germline, CDR1 MDHEN and CDR2 SYDVKM. This CDR3 region has 15 residues. Treatment noted: oral pan-JAK inhibitor, 5-10 mg twice daily. Study-level results: Scalp clonality and expanded CD8+ clones among the top 100 were significantly decreased by tofacitinib. Amid tofacitinib therapy, many expanded lesional clones stayed present in scalp and blood. Affected scalp, especially in alopecia totalis/universalis, had a higher clonality than normal scalp did.

After isolation, RNA underwent reverse transcription to generate cDNA as the sequencing template. Produced via immunoSEQ multiplex PCR; TCRdb's table is partial and in-frame only. The sample records roughly 210,000 clones, around two fifths being singletons. This chain connects TRBV28 to TRBJ2-7; D is unresolved. This clonotype originated in a human donor with alopecia areata. This sample comprised CD4+ T cells sorted from blood, obtained at approximately week 36, from a patient treated with tofacitinib. The CDR3 loop reads CASSLSPRSSYEQYF. For the CDR3, the DNA is TGTGCCAGCAGTCTATCACCGCGCAGCTCCTACGAGCAGTACTTC.